This is a list of T cell receptor beta chains from one sample in a study of T cells in Graves' hyperthyroidism and ophthalmopathy. One entry per CDR3 protein results from TCRdb running MiXCR on the multiplex PCR reads. The data show approximately 510,000 distinct CDR3 sequences, 35% to 50% seen once. Sequenced sample: peripheral blood or thyroid tissue (not recorded which). The source is an adult woman with Graves' disease, either hyperthyroidism or ophthalmopathy (not recorded which). Each CDR3 is given with its conserved first and last residue. The D gene is left open where the match is weak. Some rows have no size entry. The others give once, few or many, or a class for an expanded clone.

CDR3aa: CASSETDGSYEQYF; CDR3nt: TGTGCCAGCAGCGAGACGGACGGATCCTACGAGCAGTACTTC; j_gene: TRBJ2-7; v_gene: TRBV9; d_gene: NA; abundance: NA
CDR3aa: CASSLGPLGQTYGYTF; CDR3nt: TGTGCCAGCAGCTTAGGTCCATTGGGACAAACCTATGGCTACACCTTC; j_gene: TRBJ1-2; v_gene: TRBV7-8; d_gene: NA; abundance: NA
CDR3aa: CASSLGGTGIAFF; CDR3nt: TGTGCCAGCAGCTTGGGGGGGACAGGGATTGCTTTCTTT; j_gene: TRBJ1-1; v_gene: TRBV7-8; d_gene: TRBD1; abundance: many
CDR3aa: CASSESMTGNYGYTF; CDR3nt: TGCGCCAGCAGTGAGTCGATGACAGGGAACTATGGCTACACCTTC; j_gene: TRBJ1-2; v_gene: TRBV10-2; d_gene: TRBD1; abundance: many
CDR3aa: CASSSDSRTEAFF; CDR3nt: TGTGCCAGTAGTAGCGACAGTAGAACTGAAGCTTTCTTT; j_gene: TRBJ1-1; v_gene: TRBV19; d_gene: NA; abundance: few
CDR3aa: CASRDRRQGGTEAFF; CDR3nt: TGTGCCAGCAGGGATAGGCGGCAAGGTGGCACTGAAGCTTTCTTT; j_gene: TRBJ1-1; v_gene: TRBV7-2; d_gene: NA; abundance: many
CDR3aa: CAEGVDTEAFF; CDR3nt: TGTGCCGAGGGAGTTGACACTGAGGCTTTCTTT; j_gene: TRBJ1-1; v_gene: TRBV2; d_gene: NA; abundance: NA
CDR3aa: CASSLEIQETQYF; CDR3nt: TGCGCCAGCAGCTTGGAGATACAAGAGACCCAGTACTTC; j_gene: TRBJ2-5; v_gene: TRBV5-1; d_gene: NA; abundance: many
CDR3aa: CASSQEEISTDTQYF; CDR3nt: TGTGCCAGCAGCCAAGAAGAGATTAGCACAGATACGCAGTATTTT; j_gene: TRBJ2-3; v_gene: TRBV7-9; d_gene: NA; abundance: NA
CDR3aa: CASRSGRTFTGELFF; CDR3nt: TGTGCCAGCAGATCCGGGAGGACCTTCACCGGGGAGCTGTTTTTT; j_gene: TRBJ2-2; v_gene: TRBV6-6; d_gene: TRBD2; abundance: many
CDR3aa: CASRSGRDGTGELFF; CDR3nt: TGTGCCAGCAGAAGCGGGAGGGATGGCACCGGGGAGCTGTTTTTT; j_gene: TRBJ2-2; v_gene: TRBV7-2; d_gene: TRBD2; abundance: many